This note documents a single TCR beta chain sequence. The data are from a study of blood T cells in healthy people across ages. Combining a sample-barcoded 5' primer with a J-beta primer mix, a second PCR ran for 7 to 11 cycles. One entry per CDR3 protein results from TCRdb running MiXCR on the 5' RACE reads. The table lists 600,000 to 650,000 distinct CDR3 sequences, about 54% of them singletons, with 30% to 45% in the top ten. Germline CDR1 DFQATT, CDR2 SNEGSKA (reference sequence). CDR3 length equals 17 residues. The V gene lost 6 bases and the J gene lost 3 bases, with 23 bases spanning the gap. The sample consisted of blood. This chain uses TRBV20-1 with TRBJ1-4; weak D call: TRBD1 (5 bases). This receptor was identified in a man aged 55 to 69 in good health. Here the CDR3 DNA reads TGCAGTGCCCGCCCTCGGGGGGGTAGGGGCGCTAATGAAAAACTGTTTTTT. This sequence encodes CSARPRGGRGANEKLFF.